This T cell receptor (beta chain) emerged from a study of CD8 T cells in ankylosing spondylitis. Study-wide findings and caveats: As for the disease-linked clones, they showed a CD8+ phenotype and occurred at relatively low frequencies in peripheral blood. It appeared that ankylosing spondylitis blood was characterized by a TCR beta motif of several highly homologous variants. Significant enrichment of disease-linked clones was reportedly seen in matched ankylosing spondylitis synovial fluid.

Germline V lookup: CDR1 LGHDT, CDR2 YNNKEL (reference sequence). The CDR3 is 13 residues long. The junction had 2 bases not matched to a gene; V was cut back by 1 base and J by 11 bases. In regard to this clonotype: Its matching antigen is unknown.

As the method for making TCR beta libraries, quantitative 5'-RACE with molecular barcodes was used. MiXCR was run by TCRdb on the 5' RACE reads, yielding one entry per CDR3 protein. Here the sample spans some 290,000 distinct CDR3 sequences, approximately 20% being singletons. This chain links TRBV3-1 with TRBJ1-6; 7 bases are a match to TRBD1. The receptor's source is a male donor with ankylosing spondylitis or in good health (not recorded which). Specimen: blood, either unsorted or a sorted T cell fraction (not recorded which). CDR3 region: CASSQVQGPPLHF. In DNA form, the CDR3 reads TGTGCCAGCAGCCAAGTACAGGGGCCACCCCTCCACTTT.